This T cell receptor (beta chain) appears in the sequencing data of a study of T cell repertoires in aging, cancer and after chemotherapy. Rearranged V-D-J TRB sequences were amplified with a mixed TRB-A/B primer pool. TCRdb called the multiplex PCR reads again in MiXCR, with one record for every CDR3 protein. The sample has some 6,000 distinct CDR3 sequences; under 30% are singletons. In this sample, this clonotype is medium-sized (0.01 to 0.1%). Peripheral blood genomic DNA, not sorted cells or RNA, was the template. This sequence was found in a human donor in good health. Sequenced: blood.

The CDR3 coding sequence is TGTGCCAGCAAGGCCATTAACACCGGGGAGCTGTTTTTT. It yields the protein CASKAINTGELFF. This chain uses TRBV5-6 with TRBJ2-2; no clear D. V was trimmed by 6 bases and J by 2 bases, leaving 8 bases between them. CDR1 is SGHDT and CDR2 is YYEEEE in the germline V gene. The CDR3 loop spans 13 amino acids.